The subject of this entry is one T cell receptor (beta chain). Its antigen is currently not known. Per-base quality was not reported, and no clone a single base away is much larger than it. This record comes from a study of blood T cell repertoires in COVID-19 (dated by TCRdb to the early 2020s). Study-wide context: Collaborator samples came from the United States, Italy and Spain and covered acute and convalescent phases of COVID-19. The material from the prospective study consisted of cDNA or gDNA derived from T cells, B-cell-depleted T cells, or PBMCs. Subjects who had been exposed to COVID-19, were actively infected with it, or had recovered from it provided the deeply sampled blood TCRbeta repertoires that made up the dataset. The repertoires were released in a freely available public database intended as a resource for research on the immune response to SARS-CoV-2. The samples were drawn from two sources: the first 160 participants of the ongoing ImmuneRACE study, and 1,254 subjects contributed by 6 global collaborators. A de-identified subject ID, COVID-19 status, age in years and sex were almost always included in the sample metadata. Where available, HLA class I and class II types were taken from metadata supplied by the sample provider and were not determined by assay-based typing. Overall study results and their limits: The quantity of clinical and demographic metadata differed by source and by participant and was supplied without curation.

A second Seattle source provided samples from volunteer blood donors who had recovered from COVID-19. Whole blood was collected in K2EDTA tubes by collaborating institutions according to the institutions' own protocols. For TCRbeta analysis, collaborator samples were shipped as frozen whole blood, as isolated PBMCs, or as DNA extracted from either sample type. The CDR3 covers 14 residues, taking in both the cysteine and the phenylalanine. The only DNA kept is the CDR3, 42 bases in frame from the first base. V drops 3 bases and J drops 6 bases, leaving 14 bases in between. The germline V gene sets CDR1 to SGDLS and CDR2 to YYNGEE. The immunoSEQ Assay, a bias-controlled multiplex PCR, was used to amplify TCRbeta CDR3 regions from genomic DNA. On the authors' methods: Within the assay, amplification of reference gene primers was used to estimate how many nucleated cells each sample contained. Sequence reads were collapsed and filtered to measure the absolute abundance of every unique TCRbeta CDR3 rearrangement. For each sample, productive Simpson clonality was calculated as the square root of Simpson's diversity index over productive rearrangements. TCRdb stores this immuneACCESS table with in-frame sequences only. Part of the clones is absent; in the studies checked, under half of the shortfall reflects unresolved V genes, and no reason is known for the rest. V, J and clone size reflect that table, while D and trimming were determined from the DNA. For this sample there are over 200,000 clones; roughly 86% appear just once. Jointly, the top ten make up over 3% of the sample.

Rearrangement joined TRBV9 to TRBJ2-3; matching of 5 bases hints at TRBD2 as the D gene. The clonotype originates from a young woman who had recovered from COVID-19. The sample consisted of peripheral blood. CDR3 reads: CASSGGGYTDTQYF. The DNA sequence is TGTGCCAGCAGCGGAGGAGGTTATACGGATACGCAGTATTTT.